This TCR beta chain was identified in a study of CD8 T cells in ankylosing spondylitis. Study observations and caveats: Before this, some motif variants had been reported in reactive arthritis synovial fluid and blood. Matched ankylosing spondylitis synovial fluid reportedly showed significant enrichment of disease-linked clones. What appeared characteristic of ankylosing spondylitis blood was a TCR beta motif of eight highly homologous variants.

This clonotype was seen ten or more times. Its antigen remains unidentified. For TCR beta, libraries came from quantitative 5'-RACE with molecular barcodes. Each CDR3 protein gets one entry after TCRdb re-called the 5' RACE reads with MiXCR. The table has approximately 400,000 distinct CDR3 sequences, roughly a quarter seen once. CDR3 length: 14 amino acids. With V trimmed by 7 bases and J by 5 bases, 6 bases remained unmatched. Sequencing was performed on blood, either unsorted or a sorted T cell fraction (not recorded which). V is TRBV12-3 or TRBV12-4 and J is TRBJ1-5; 9 bases agree with TRBD1. The TCR sequence derives from a male donor with ankylosing spondylitis. Here the CDR3 DNA reads TGTGCCAGCACCGGGACAGGGTCTTATCAGCCCCAGCATTTT. The encoded protein is CASTGTGSYQPQHF.